This T cell receptor (beta chain) was sequenced for a study of control samples from healthy donors and cancer patients. TCRdb's copy holds only in-frame clones and misses some; the assay was immunoSEQ multiplex PCR. Of 200,000 to 250,000 clones in the sample, around 94% are singletons; the top ten hold approximately 1.4%. Looked up from germline, CDR1 is MDHEN and CDR2 is SYDVKM. Unmatched junction bases numbered 3, after V lost 6 bases and J lost 7 bases. The CDR3 is made up of 12 amino acids. This receptor was taken from a man aged 45-65 years in good health. Sequenced input: blood. V is TRBV28 and J is TRBJ1-5; 7 bases are shared with TRBD1. The CDR3 region is CASRQGPQPQHF. For the CDR3, the DNA is TGTGCCAGCAGACAGGGGCCCCAGCCCCAGCATTTT.